The rows below give T cell receptor beta chains drawn from one sample of a study of cytomegalovirus exposure and HLA in healthy donors. Method: immunoSEQ multiplex PCR; TCRdb's copy keeps in-frame clones and lacks some. Of around 180,000 clones listed, about four fifths are singletons. Sequenced input: PBMCs. Source of these receptors: a woman aged 45-65 years in good health and CMV-seronegative. The CDR3 runs from the conserved cysteine through the conserved F or W. The order of the fields is CDR3 protein, CDR3 DNA, J gene, clone size, D gene, V gene. A D gene is named only where the DNA matches it firmly. Only some rows state a clone size, as once, few, many or a class for expanded clones.

CDR3 protein: CASSVDEGRSTDTQHF; CDR3 DNA: TGTGCCAGCAGCGTAGATGAGGGAAGGAGCACAGATACGCAGCATTTT; J gene: TRBJ1-5; clone size: NA; D gene: NA; V gene: TRBV9
CDR3 protein: CASSPITGYNEQYF; CDR3 DNA: TGTGCCAGCAGCCCTATTACAGGGTACAACGAGCAGTACTTC; J gene: TRBJ2-7; clone size: NA; D gene: NA; V gene: TRBV11-2
CDR3 protein: CASLIRGQGIQPQHF; CDR3 DNA: TGTGCCAGCTTAATCAGGGGGCAAGGAATTCAGCCCCAGCATTTT; J gene: TRBJ1-5; clone size: NA; D gene: TRBD1; V gene: TRBV28
CDR3 protein: CASSLDGMGYEQYF; CDR3 DNA: TGTGCCAGCAGCTTGGACGGGATGGGGTACGAGCAGTACTTC; J gene: TRBJ2-7; clone size: once; D gene: NA; V gene: TRBV5-4
CDR3 protein: CASSRQAGVNNEQFF; CDR3 DNA: TGTGCCAGCAGCCGTCAAGCGGGAGTTAACAATGAGCAGTTCTTC; J gene: TRBJ2-1; clone size: NA; D gene: TRBD2; V gene: TRBV7-3
CDR3 protein: CASSGRGFLPDTQYF; CDR3 DNA: TGTGCCAGCAGTGGCAGGGGGTTTCTCCCAGATACGCAGTATTTT; J gene: TRBJ2-3; clone size: NA; D gene: TRBD1; V gene: TRBV9
CDR3 protein: CASSETGANGLTF; CDR3 DNA: TGTGCCAGTAGTGAGACTGGGGCCAACGGCCTGACTTTC; J gene: TRBJ2-6; clone size: NA; D gene: NA; V gene: TRBV19
CDR3 protein: CAITKERTDTQYF; CDR3 DNA: TGTGCCATCACAAAAGAGCGCACAGATACGCAGTATTTT; J gene: TRBJ2-3; clone size: NA; D gene: NA; V gene: TRBV10-3
CDR3 protein: CASSDREPGVGNTIYF; CDR3 DNA: TGTGCCAGCAGTGACCGAGAACCCGGGGTTGGAAACACCATATATTTT; J gene: TRBJ1-3; clone size: NA; D gene: NA; V gene: TRBV25-1
CDR3 protein: CASSLRGAGTEAFF; CDR3 DNA: TGTGCCAGCAGTTTACGGGGAGCGGGCACTGAAGCTTTCTTT; J gene: TRBJ1-1; clone size: NA; D gene: NA; V gene: TRBV27
CDR3 protein: CASSSTGGSGYEQYF; CDR3 DNA: TGCGCCAGCAGCTCCACCGGTGGGTCGGGATACGAGCAGTACTTC; J gene: TRBJ2-7; clone size: NA; D gene: NA; V gene: TRBV5-1
CDR3 protein: CASSEYGFINMNTEAFF; CDR3 DNA: TGTGCCAGCAGTGAATACGGGTTTATTAACATGAACACTGAAGCTTTCTTT; J gene: TRBJ1-1; clone size: NA; D gene: NA; V gene: TRBV2
CDR3 protein: CASTTRQGDNTEAFF; CDR3 DNA: TGTGCCAGCACTACCAGACAGGGGGACAACACTGAAGCTTTCTTT; J gene: TRBJ1-1; clone size: NA; D gene: TRBD1; V gene: TRBV6-1
CDR3 protein: CASSLELRGGPSSYEQYF; CDR3 DNA: TGTGCCAGCAGCTTAGAGCTGCGGGGGGGCCCTAGCTCCTACGAGCAGTACTTC; J gene: TRBJ2-7; clone size: NA; D gene: TRBD2; V gene: TRBV7-9
CDR3 protein: CASSLLTGGHGYTF; CDR3 DNA: TGCGCCAGCAGCCTATTAACAGGGGGCCATGGCTACACCTTC; J gene: TRBJ1-2; clone size: few; D gene: TRBD1; V gene: TRBV4-1
CDR3 protein: CASSATGRNTEAFF; CDR3 DNA: TGTGCCAGCAGCGCGACAGGGAGGAACACTGAAGCTTTCTTT; J gene: TRBJ1-1; clone size: NA; D gene: TRBD1; V gene: TRBV6-5
CDR3 protein: CASSQEGQSNQPQHF; CDR3 DNA: TGCGCCAGCAGCCAAGAGGGACAGAGCAATCAGCCCCAGCATTTT; J gene: TRBJ1-5; clone size: NA; D gene: TRBD1; V gene: TRBV4-3
CDR3 protein: CASSLGGGTGANVLTF; CDR3 DNA: TGCGCCAGCAGCTTGGGCGGGGGCACTGGGGCCAACGTCCTGACTTTC; J gene: TRBJ2-6; clone size: NA; D gene: NA; V gene: TRBV5-1
CDR3 protein: CASSARPGTYEQYF; CDR3 DNA: TGTGCCAGCAGCGCCCGACCGGGGACCTACGAGCAGTACTTC; J gene: TRBJ2-7; clone size: NA; D gene: NA; V gene: TRBV9
CDR3 protein: CASSQDLDKAKSGYTF; CDR3 DNA: TGCGCCAGCAGCCAAGATCTGGACAAGGCTAAATCAGGCTACACCTTC; J gene: TRBJ1-2; clone size: NA; D gene: NA; V gene: TRBV4-3
CDR3 protein: CASSSAPLRDSEAFF; CDR3 DNA: TGTGCCAGCAGCTCCGCACCACTCCGGGACAGTGAAGCTTTCTTT; J gene: TRBJ1-1; clone size: NA; D gene: TRBD1; V gene: TRBV5-4
CDR3 protein: CASSLHLAGGATYF; CDR3 DNA: TGTGCCAGCAGCTTACACCTAGCGGGAGGAGCAACGTACTTC; J gene: TRBJ2-7; clone size: NA; D gene: TRBD2; V gene: TRBV13
CDR3 protein: CASRLGGQGYNEQFF; CDR3 DNA: TGTGCCAGCCGACTGGGGGGACAGGGTTACAATGAGCAGTTCTTC; J gene: TRBJ2-1; clone size: NA; D gene: TRBD1; V gene: TRBV6-6
CDR3 protein: CASRLPGSPLHF; CDR3 DNA: TGTGCCAGCAGGCTCCCAGGATCACCCCTCCACTTT; J gene: TRBJ1-6; clone size: NA; D gene: NA; V gene: TRBV28
CDR3 protein: CASSLDPAGVGYTF; CDR3 DNA: TGTGCCAGCAGCTTGGACCCCGCCGGGGTGGGCTACACCTTC; J gene: TRBJ1-2; clone size: once; D gene: NA; V gene: TRBV5-6
CDR3 protein: CASSAGQARDSPLHF; CDR3 DNA: TGCGCCAGCAGCGCCGGACAGGCACGAGATTCACCCCTCCACTTT; J gene: TRBJ1-6; clone size: NA; D gene: TRBD1; V gene: TRBV5-1
CDR3 protein: CATSRDRGWYNEQFF; CDR3 DNA: TGTGCCACCAGCCGGGACAGGGGTTGGTACAATGAGCAGTTCTTC; J gene: TRBJ2-1; clone size: NA; D gene: TRBD1; V gene: TRBV15
CDR3 protein: CASSPSRQGGFSAYNSPLHF; CDR3 DNA: TGTGCCAGCTCACCGTCGCGCCAGGGCGGTTTTTCAGCCTATAATTCACCCCTCCACTTT; J gene: TRBJ1-6; clone size: NA; D gene: NA; V gene: TRBV18
CDR3 protein: CASRETGGPYEQYF; CDR3 DNA: TGTGCCAGCAGAGAAACAGGTGGTCCCTACGAGCAGTACTTC; J gene: TRBJ2-7; clone size: few; D gene: NA; V gene: TRBV6-5
CDR3 protein: CASTDRNYGYTF; CDR3 DNA: TGTGCCAGCACGGACAGGAACTATGGCTACACCTTC; J gene: TRBJ1-2; clone size: NA; D gene: TRBD1; V gene: TRBV28
CDR3 protein: CASSSGTPRQETQYF; CDR3 DNA: TGCGCCAGCAGCTCAGGGACTCCGAGGCAAGAGACCCAGTACTTC; J gene: TRBJ2-5; clone size: NA; D gene: NA; V gene: TRBV5-1
CDR3 protein: CASSPGQGVDYTF; CDR3 DNA: TGCGCCAGCAGCCCGGGACAGGGAGTGGACTACACCTTC; J gene: TRBJ1-2; clone size: NA; D gene: TRBD1; V gene: TRBV5-1
CDR3 protein: CATRSKELARPGELFF; CDR3 DNA: TGTGCCACGAGGAGCAAAGAGCTAGCGCGGCCCGGGGAGCTGTTTTTT; J gene: TRBJ2-2; clone size: NA; D gene: NA; V gene: TRBV10-3
CDR3 protein: CASSTGAGVGTGELFF; CDR3 DNA: TGTGCCAGCAGTACTGGAGCGGGGGTGGGCACCGGGGAGCTGTTTTTT; J gene: TRBJ2-2; clone size: NA; D gene: TRBD2; V gene: TRBV27
CDR3 protein: CASSLWGTSGNEQFF; CDR3 DNA: TGTGCCAGCAGCTTATGGGGGACTAGCGGAAATGAGCAGTTCTTC; J gene: TRBJ2-1; clone size: NA; D gene: TRBD2; V gene: TRBV7-9
CDR3 protein: CASSLERGPIDEQFF; CDR3 DNA: TGTGCCAGCAGTTTAGAGAGGGGGCCTATAGATGAGCAGTTCTTC; J gene: TRBJ2-1; clone size: NA; D gene: TRBD1; V gene: TRBV28
CDR3 protein: CASKPSGMWADTQYF; CDR3 DNA: TGTGCCAGCAAGCCTAGCGGGATGTGGGCAGATACGCAGTATTTT; J gene: TRBJ2-3; clone size: NA; D gene: TRBD2; V gene: TRBV6-5
CDR3 protein: CASSSTGIGVTDTQYF; CDR3 DNA: TGCGCCAGCAGCTCTACAGGGATCGGTGTGACAGATACGCAGTATTTT; J gene: TRBJ2-3; clone size: NA; D gene: NA; V gene: TRBV5-1
CDR3 protein: CASSQGQGVGRHGYTF; CDR3 DNA: TGCGCCAGCAGCCAAGGACAGGGTGTGGGGAGGCATGGCTACACCTTC; J gene: TRBJ1-2; clone size: once; D gene: TRBD1; V gene: TRBV5-1
CDR3 protein: CASSLVTSSTDTQYF; CDR3 DNA: TGTGCCAGCAGCTTGGTGACAAGTAGCACAGATACGCAGTATTTT; J gene: TRBJ2-3; clone size: NA; D gene: NA; V gene: TRBV5-6
CDR3 protein: CASGPSAGGEGEQYF; CDR3 DNA: TGTGCCAGCGGTCCCTCCGCAGGGGGCGAAGGGGAGCAGTACTTC; J gene: TRBJ2-7; clone size: NA; D gene: TRBD1; V gene: TRBV18
CDR3 protein: CATSRGGTSDKNIQYF; CDR3 DNA: TGTGCCACCAGCAGAGGTGGGACTAGCGACAAAAACATTCAGTACTTC; J gene: TRBJ2-4; clone size: NA; D gene: TRBD2; V gene: TRBV15
CDR3 protein: CASSPSGGWTDTQYF; CDR3 DNA: TGTGCCAGCTCACCATCAGGGGGCTGGACAGATACGCAGTATTTT; J gene: TRBJ2-3; clone size: NA; D gene: TRBD1; V gene: TRBV18
CDR3 protein: CASSLVLQGQVRAFF; CDR3 DNA: TGTGCCAGCAGCTTAGTCTTACAAGGCCAGGTTCGGGCTTTCTTT; J gene: TRBJ1-1; clone size: NA; D gene: NA; V gene: TRBV7-9
CDR3 protein: CASSLTESNQPQHF; CDR3 DNA: TGTGCCAGCAGTTTAACAGAGAGCAATCAGCCCCAGCATTTT; J gene: TRBJ1-5; clone size: NA; D gene: NA; V gene: TRBV28
CDR3 protein: CASSVAGTTSYEQYF; CDR3 DNA: TGTGCCAGCAGTGTGGCCGGGACAACCTCCTACGAGCAGTACTTC; J gene: TRBJ2-7; clone size: NA; D gene: NA; V gene: TRBV25-1
CDR3 protein: CASSLVRFGHGYTF; CDR3 DNA: TGTGCCAGCAGCTTAGTGAGGTTCGGTCATGGCTACACCTTC; J gene: TRBJ1-2; clone size: once; D gene: NA; V gene: TRBV11-2
CDR3 protein: CASLTSGSSYEQYF; CDR3 DNA: TGTGCCAGCTTAACTAGCGGAAGCTCCTACGAGCAGTACTTC; J gene: TRBJ2-7; clone size: NA; D gene: TRBD2; V gene: TRBV28
CDR3 protein: CASSFPGGGNSNREQYF; CDR3 DNA: TGTGCCAGCAGCTTCCCTGGGGGGGGGAATAGCAATAGAGAGCAGTACTTC; J gene: TRBJ2-7; clone size: NA; D gene: TRBD2; V gene: TRBV11-2
CDR3 protein: CASSLGATGGADTEAFF; CDR3 DNA: TGTGCCAGCAGCTTAGGGGCGACAGGGGGCGCCGACACTGAAGCTTTCTTT; J gene: TRBJ1-1; clone size: few; D gene: TRBD1; V gene: TRBV7-2
CDR3 protein: CASSPEDSVYGYTF; CDR3 DNA: TGTGCCAGCAGCCCCGAAGACAGCGTCTATGGCTACACCTTC; J gene: TRBJ1-2; clone size: NA; D gene: NA; V gene: TRBV7-9
CDR3 protein: CASSQGVQGNEQFF; CDR3 DNA: TGCGCCAGCAGCCAAGGGGTTCAGGGAAATGAGCAGTTCTTC; J gene: TRBJ2-1; clone size: NA; D gene: NA; V gene: TRBV4-1